A single T cell receptor (beta chain) is shown here with its context. This entry comes from a study of T-cell reconstitution after alpha-beta-depleted transplantation in children. The library targeted TCRbeta and was prepared with unique molecular identifiers. Via MiXCR, TCRdb re-called the PCR reads, giving one row per CDR3 protein. The table includes fewer than 750,000 distinct CDR3 sequences, roughly 24% detected once. Trimming pared 5 bases from V and 2 bases from J, leaving 12 bases between. The germline gives CDR1 SGHVS, CDR2 FNYEAQ. This CDR3 region has 14 residues. This chain links TRBV7-6 with TRBJ2-5, with D tentatively TRBD2 (7 bases). Source: PBMCs, mostly from graft donor cells, taken 360 days after TCRalphabeta/CD19-depleted stem cell transplant. The TCR originated in a boy in the first two years of life who had a stem cell transplant for acute myeloid leukemia, so the T cells may come from the graft donor. CDR3 region: CASSNRGGQETQYF. The CDR3 DNA follows: TGTGCCAGCAGCAATAGGGGGGGACAAGAGACCCAGTACTTC. The full variable domain, with the rest looked up from reference TRBV7-6 and TRBJ2-5, is GAGVSQSPRYKVTKRGQDVALRCDPISGHVSLYWYRQALGQGPEFLTYFNYEAQQDKSGLPNDRFSAERPEGSISTLTIQRTEQRDSAMYRCASSNRGGQETQYFGPGTRLLVL.